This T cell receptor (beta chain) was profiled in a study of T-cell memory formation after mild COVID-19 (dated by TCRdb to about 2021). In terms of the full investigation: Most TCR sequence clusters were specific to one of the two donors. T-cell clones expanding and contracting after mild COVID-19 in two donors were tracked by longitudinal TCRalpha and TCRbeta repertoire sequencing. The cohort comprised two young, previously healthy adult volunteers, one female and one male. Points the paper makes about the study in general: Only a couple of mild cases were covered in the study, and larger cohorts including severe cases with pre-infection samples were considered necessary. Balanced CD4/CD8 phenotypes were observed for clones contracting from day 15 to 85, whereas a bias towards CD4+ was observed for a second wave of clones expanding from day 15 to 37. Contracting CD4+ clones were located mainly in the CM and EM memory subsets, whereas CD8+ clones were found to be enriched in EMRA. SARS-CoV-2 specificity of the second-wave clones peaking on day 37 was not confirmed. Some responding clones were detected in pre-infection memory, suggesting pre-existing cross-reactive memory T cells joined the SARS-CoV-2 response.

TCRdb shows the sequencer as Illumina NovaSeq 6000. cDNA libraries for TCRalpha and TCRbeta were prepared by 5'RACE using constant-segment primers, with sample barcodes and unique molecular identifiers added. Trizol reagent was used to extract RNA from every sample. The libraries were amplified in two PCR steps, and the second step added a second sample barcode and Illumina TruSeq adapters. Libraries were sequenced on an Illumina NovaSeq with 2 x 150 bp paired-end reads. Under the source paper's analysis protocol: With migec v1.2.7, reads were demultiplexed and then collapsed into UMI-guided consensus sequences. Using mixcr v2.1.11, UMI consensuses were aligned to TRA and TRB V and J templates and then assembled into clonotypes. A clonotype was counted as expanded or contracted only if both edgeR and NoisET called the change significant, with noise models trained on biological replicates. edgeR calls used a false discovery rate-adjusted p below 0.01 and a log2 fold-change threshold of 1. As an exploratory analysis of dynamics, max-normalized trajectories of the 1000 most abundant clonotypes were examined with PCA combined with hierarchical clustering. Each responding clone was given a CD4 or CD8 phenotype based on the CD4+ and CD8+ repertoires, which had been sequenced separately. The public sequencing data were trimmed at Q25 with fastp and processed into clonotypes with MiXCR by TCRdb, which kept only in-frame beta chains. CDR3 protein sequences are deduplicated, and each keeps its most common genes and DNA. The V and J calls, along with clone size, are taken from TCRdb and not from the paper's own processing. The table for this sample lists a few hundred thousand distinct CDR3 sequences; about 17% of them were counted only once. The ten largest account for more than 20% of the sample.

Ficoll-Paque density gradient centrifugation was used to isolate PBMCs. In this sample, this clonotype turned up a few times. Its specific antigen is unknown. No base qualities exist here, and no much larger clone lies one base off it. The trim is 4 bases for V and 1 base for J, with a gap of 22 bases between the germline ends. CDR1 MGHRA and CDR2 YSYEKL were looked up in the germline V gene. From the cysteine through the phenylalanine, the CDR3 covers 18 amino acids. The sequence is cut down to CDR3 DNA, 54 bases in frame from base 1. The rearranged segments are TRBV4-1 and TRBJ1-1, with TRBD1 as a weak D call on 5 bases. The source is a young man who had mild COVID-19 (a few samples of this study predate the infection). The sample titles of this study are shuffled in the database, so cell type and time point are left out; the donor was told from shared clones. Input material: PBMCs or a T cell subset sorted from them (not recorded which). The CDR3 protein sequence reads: CASSPRGTLGRRNTEAFF. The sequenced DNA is TGCGCCAGCAGCCCTCGCGGGACCCTAGGGAGGCGGAACACTGAAGCTTTCTTT.